The clone carrying this TCR beta chain was observed a handful of times. Its antigen remains unidentified. This CDR3 has 16 amino acids. V lost 1 base, J lost 6 bases, and 2 bases stayed unmatched. The germline V gene has CDR1 MNHEY and CDR2 SVGAGI. The sample comes from a study of T-cell reconstitution after alpha-beta-depleted transplantation in children. Study-level findings and limits: About two months after transplant, alpha-beta T cells reportedly came from several hundred expanded graft clones. Counts and diversity of T cells one year after transplant came mostly from newly produced T cells.

Preparation of the TCRbeta library was carried out with unique molecular identifiers. TCRdb recomputed calls from the PCR reads with MiXCR, one row per CDR3 protein. The sample has about 400,000 distinct CDR3 sequences; under 20% are singletons. The sequencing used PBMCs, mostly from graft donor cells, collected 360 days after TCRalphabeta/CD19-depleted stem cell transplant. The chain links TRBV6-5 to TRBJ2-6; 11 bases are shared with TRBD1. The origin of this receptor is a boy in the first two years of life who had a stem cell transplant for Wiskott-Aldrich syndrome, so the T cells may come from the graft donor. The CDR3 sequence: CASSYLGQGEANVLTF. The CDR3 bases are TGTGCCAGCAGTTACTTGGGACAGGGGGAGGCCAACGTCCTGACTTTC.